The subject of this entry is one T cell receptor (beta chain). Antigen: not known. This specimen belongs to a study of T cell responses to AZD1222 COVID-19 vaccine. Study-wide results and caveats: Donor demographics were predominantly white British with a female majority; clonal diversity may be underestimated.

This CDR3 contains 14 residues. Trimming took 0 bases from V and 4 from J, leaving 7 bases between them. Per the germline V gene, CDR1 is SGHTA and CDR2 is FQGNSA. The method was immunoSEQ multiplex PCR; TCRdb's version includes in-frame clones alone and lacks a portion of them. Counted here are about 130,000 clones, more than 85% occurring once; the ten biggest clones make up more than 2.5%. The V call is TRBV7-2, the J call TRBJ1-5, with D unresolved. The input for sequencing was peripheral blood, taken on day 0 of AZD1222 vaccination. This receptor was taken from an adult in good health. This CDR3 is CASSLAPGNQPQHF. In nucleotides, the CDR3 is TGTGCCAGCAGCTTAGCTCCGGGGAATCAGCCCCAGCATTTT.